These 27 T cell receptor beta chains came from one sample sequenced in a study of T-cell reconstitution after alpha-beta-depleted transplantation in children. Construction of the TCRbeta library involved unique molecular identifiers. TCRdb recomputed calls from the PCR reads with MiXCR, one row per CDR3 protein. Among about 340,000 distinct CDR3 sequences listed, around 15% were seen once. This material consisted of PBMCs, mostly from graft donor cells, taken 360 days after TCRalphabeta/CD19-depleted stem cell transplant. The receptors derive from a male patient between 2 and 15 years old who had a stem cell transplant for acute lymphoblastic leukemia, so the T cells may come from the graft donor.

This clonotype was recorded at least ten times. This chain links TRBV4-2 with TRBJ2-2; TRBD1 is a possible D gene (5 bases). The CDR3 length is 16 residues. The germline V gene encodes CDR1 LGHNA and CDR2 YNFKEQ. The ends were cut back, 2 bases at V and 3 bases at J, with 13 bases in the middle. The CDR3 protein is CASSQIQGLDTGELFF. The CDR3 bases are TGTGCCAGCAGCCAAATTCAGGGATTGGACACCGGGGAGCTGTTTTTT.

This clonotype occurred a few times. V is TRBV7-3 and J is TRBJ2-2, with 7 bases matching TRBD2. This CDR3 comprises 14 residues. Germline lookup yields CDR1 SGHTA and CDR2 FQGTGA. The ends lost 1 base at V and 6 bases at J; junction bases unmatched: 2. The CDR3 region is CASSLKAGAGELFF. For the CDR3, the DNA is TGTGCCAGCAGCTTAAAGGCGGGGGCCGGGGAGCTGTTTTTT.

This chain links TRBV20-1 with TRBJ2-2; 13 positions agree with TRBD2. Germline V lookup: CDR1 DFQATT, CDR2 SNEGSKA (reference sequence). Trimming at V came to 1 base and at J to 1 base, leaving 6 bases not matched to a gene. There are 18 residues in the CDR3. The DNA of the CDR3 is TGCAGTGCTAGAGTCGGGACTAGCGGGACCCTGAACACCGGGGAGCTGTTTTTT. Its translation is CSARVGTSGTLNTGELFF.

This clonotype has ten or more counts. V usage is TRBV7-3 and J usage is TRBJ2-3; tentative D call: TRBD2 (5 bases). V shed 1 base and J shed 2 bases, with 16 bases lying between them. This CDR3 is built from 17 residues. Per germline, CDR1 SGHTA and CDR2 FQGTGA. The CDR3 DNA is TGTGCCAGCAGCTTAAGTTCCTTGGACTTCACCACAGATACGCAGTATTTT. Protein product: CASSLSSLDFTTDTQYF.

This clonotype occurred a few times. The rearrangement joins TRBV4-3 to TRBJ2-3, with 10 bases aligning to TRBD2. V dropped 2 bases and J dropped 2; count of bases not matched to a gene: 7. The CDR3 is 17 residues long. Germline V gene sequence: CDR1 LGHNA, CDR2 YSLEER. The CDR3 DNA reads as TGCGCCAGCAGCCAATCGGGACTAGCGACCTCCACAGATACGCAGTATTTT. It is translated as CASSQSGLATSTDTQYF.

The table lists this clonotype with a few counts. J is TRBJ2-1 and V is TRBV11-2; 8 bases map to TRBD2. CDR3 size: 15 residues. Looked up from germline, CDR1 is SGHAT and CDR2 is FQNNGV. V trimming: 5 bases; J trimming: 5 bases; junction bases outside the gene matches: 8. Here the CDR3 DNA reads TGTGCCAGCAGCCTCGGGAGGGCCCTCCACAATGAGCAGTTCTTC. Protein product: CASSLGRALHNEQFF. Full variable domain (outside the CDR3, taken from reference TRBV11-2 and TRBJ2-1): EAGVAQSPRYKIIEKRQSVAFWCNPISGHATLYWYQQILGQGPKLLIQFQNNGVVDDSQLPKDRFSAERLKGVDSTLKIQPAKLEDSAVYLCASSLGRALHNEQFFGPGTRLTVL.

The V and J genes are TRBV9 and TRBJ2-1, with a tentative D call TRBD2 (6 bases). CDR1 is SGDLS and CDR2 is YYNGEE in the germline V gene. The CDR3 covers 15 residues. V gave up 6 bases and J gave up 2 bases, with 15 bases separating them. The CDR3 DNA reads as TGTGCCAGCACCATAGGGGCGGGACCCTACAATGAGCAGTTCTTC. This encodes CASTIGAGPYNEQFF.

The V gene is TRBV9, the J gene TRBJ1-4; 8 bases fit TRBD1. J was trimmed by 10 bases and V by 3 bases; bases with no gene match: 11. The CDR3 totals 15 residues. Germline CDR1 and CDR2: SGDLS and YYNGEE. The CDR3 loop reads CASSGTGWMQGKLFF. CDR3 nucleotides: TGTGCCAGCAGCGGGACAGGGTGGATGCAGGGAAAACTGTTTTTT.

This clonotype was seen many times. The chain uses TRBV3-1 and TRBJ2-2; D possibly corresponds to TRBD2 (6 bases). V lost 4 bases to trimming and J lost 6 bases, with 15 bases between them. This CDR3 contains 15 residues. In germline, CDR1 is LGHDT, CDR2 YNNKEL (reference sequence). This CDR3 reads CASSPSRLVAGELFF. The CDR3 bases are TGTGCCAGCAGCCCATCCCGACTAGTCGCCGGGGAGCTGTTTTTT.

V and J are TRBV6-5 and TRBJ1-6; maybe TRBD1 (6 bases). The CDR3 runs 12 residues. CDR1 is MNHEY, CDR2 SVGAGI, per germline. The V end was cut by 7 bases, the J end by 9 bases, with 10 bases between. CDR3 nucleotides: TGTGCCAGCACCAGGGGAAGTTCACCCCTCCACTTT. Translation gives CASTRGSSPLHF.

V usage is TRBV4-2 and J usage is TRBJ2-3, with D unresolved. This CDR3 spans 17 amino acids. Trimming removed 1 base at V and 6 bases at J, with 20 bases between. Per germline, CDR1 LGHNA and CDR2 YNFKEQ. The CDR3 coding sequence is TGTGCCAGCAGCCAAGCTGGAGTCGAGGTCCACGGGGATACGCAGTATTTT. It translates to CASSQAGVEVHGDTQYF.

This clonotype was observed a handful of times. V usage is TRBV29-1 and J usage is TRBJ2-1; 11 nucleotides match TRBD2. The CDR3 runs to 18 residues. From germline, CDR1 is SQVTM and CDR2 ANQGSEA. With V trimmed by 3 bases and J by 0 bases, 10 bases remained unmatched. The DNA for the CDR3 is TGCAGCGTTGACAGGGGGGCTAGCGGGAGGAGCTCCTACAATGAGCAGTTCTTC. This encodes CSVDRGASGRSSYNEQFF.

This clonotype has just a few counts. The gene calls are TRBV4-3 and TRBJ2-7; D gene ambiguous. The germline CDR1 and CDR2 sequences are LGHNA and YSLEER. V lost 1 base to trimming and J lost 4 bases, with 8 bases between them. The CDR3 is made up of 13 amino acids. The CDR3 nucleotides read TGCGCCAGCAGCCAAGTCTTAGGGTACGAGCAGTACTTC. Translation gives CASSQVLGYEQYF.

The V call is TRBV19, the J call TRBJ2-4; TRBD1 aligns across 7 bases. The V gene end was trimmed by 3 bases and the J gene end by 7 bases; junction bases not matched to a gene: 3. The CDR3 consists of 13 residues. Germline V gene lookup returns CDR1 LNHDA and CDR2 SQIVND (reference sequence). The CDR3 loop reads CASSIGTANIQYF. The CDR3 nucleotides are TGTGCCAGTAGTATCGGGACAGCCAACATTCAGTACTTC.

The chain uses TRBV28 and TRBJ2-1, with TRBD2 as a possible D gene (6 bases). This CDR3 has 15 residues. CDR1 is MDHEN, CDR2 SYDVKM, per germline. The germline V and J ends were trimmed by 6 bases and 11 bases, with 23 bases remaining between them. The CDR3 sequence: CASSRGLTDNGQQFF. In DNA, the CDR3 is TGTGCCAGCAGCCGGGGACTCACGGACAATGGGCAGCAGTTCTTC.

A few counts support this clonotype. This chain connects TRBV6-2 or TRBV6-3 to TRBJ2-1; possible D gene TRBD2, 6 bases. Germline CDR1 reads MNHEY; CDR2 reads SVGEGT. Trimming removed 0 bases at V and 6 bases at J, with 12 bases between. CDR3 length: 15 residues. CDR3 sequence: CASSYSAGLANEQFF. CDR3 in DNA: TGTGCCAGCAGTTACTCGGCGGGGCTTGCCAATGAGCAGTTCTTC.

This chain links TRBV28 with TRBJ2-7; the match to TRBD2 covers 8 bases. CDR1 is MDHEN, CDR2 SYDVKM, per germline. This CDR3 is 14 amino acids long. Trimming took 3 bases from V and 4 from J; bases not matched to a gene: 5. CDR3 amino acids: CASSFETSDYEQYF. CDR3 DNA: TGTGCCAGCAGTTTCGAGACTAGCGATTACGAGCAGTACTTC.

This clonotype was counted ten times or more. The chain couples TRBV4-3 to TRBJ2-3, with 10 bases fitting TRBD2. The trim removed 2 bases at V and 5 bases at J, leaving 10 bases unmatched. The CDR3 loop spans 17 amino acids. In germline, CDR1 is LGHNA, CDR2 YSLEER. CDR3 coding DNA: TGCGCCAGCAGCCAAAGGTCAGCGGGAGGGAGGATAGATACGCAGTATTTT. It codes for CASSQRSAGGRIDTQYF.

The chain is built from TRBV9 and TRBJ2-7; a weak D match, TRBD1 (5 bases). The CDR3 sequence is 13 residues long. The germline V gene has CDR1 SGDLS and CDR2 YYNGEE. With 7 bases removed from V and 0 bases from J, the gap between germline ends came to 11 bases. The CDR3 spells CASGPTASYEQYF. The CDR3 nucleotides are TGTGCCAGCGGGCCGACAGCCTCCTACGAGCAGTACTTC.

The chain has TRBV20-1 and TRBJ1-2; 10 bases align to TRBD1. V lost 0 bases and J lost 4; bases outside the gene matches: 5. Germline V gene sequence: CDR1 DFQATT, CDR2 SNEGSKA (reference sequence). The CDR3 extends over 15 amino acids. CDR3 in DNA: TGCAGTGCTAGAGATCGCCGGGACAGGGGCTATGGCTACACCTTC. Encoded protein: CSARDRRDRGYGYTF.

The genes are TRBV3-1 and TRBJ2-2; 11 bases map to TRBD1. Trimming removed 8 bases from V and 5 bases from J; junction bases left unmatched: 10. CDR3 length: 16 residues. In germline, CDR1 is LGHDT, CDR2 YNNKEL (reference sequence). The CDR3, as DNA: TGTGCCAGCGCTGCCGTTGGGACAGGGGGGACCGGGGAGCTGTTTTTT. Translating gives CASAAVGTGGTGELFF.

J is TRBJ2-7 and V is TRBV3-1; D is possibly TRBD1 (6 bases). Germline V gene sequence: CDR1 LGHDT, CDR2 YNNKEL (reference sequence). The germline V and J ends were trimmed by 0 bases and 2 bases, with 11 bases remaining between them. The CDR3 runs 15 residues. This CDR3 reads CASSQDIQGPYEQYF. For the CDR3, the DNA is TGTGCCAGCAGCCAAGACATCCAGGGGCCCTACGAGCAGTACTTC.

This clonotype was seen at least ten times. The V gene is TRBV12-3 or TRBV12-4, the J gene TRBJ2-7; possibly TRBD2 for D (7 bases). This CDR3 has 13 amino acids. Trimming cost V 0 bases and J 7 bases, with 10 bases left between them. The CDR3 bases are TGTGCCAGCAGTTTAGCGGGGAGGGGGGAGCAGTACTTC. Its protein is CASSLAGRGEQYF.

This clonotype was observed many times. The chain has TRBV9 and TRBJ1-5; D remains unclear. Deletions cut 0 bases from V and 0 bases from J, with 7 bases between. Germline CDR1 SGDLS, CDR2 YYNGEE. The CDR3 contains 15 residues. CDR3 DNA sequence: TGTGCCAGCAGCGTAGATGGATATAGCAATCAGCCCCAGCATTTT. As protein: CASSVDGYSNQPQHF.

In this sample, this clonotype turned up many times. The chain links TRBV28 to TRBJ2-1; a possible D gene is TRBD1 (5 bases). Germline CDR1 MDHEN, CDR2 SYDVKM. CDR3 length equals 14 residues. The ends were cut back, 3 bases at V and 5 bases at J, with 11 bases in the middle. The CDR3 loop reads CASSFQGTHNEQFF. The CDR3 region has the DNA TGTGCCAGCAGTTTTCAGGGTACCCACAATGAGCAGTTCTTC.

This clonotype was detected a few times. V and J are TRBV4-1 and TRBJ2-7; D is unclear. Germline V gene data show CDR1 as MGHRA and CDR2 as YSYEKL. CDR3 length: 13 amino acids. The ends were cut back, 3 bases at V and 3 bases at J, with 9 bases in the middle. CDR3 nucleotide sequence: TGCGCCAGCAGCCAGACCTCAGTCTACGAGCAGTACTTC. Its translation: CASSQTSVYEQYF.

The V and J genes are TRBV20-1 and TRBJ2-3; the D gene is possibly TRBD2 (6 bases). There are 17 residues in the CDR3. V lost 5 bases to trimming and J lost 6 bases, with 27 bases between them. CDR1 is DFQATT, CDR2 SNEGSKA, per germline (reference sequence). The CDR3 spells CSAETITTEGGEDTQYF. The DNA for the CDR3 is TGCAGTGCTGAAACTATAACCACCGAGGGAGGTGAGGATACGCAGTATTTT.